These 18 T cell receptor beta chains were sequenced from one sample in a study of T cells in Graves' hyperthyroidism and ophthalmopathy (dated by TCRdb to between 2019 and 2020). Library preparation employed multiplex PCR. Instrument on record: Illumina HiSeq 2000. The TCR beta CDR3 regions were amplified from the RNA transcripts. The TCR CDR3 was subjected to a first round of RT-PCR using the HTBI primer set and the Qiagen OneStep RT-PCR kit. TCRdb passed the public sequencing reads through fastp at Q25 and MiXCR, retaining productive beta sequences. Entries are consolidated by CDR3 protein sequence, retaining the most common genes and DNA. Here the sample has a few hundred thousand distinct CDR3 sequences; more than 45% occur a single time. In total, the top ten clones hold roughly 20% of the sample. Sequencing used peripheral blood or thyroid tissue (not recorded which). The source is an adult woman with Graves' disease, either hyperthyroidism or ophthalmopathy (not recorded which).

This clonotype was detected only once. The chain couples TRBV2 to TRBJ2-1; the D call may be TRBD1 or TRBD2 (6 bases each). The CDR3 covers 14 residues. Per the germline V gene, CDR1 is SNHLY and CDR2 is FYNNEI. V shed 8 bases and J shed 5 bases, with 16 bases lying between them. The DNA of the CDR3 is TGTGCCAGCGTAGGGGGGACTTCGGACAATGAGCAGTTCTTC. It specifies CASVGGTSDNEQFF.

This clonotype was detected ten times or more. The CDR3 coding sequence is TGTGCCAGCAGCTTGACAGGGGTAACTGAAGCTTTCTTT. Its protein is CASSLTGVTEAFF. This chain uses TRBV7-2 with TRBJ1-1; TRBD1 matches at 8 bases. Germline lookup yields CDR1 SGHTA and CDR2 FQGNSA. The V segment lost 3 bases and the J segment 5 bases; nucleotides outside the gene matches: 2. The CDR3 is made up of 13 amino acids.

As concerns this clonotype: The junction and the germline gene differ at one end; a read error may be behind it. V is TRBV10-3 and J is TRBJ1-1; D might be TRBD1 (5 bases). The V gene's germline CDR1 is ENHRY and CDR2 SYGVKD. CDR3 length: 13 residues. CDR3 bases: TGTGCCAGCAGTCCGACAGAGGATACTGAAGCTTTCTTT. This gives the protein CASSPTEDTEAFF.

Ten or more counts support this clonotype. The V call is TRBV11-2, the J call TRBJ2-3, with a tentative D call TRBD1 (6 bases). Germline V gene data show CDR1 as SGHAT and CDR2 as FQNNGV. The CDR3 consists of 17 residues. Between the trimmed V and J ends, which lost 5 bases and 2 bases, there was a span of 20 bases. This CDR3 is CASSEGPGDIFTDTQYF. The CDR3, as DNA: TGTGCCAGCAGCGAGGGCCCAGGGGACATTTTCACAGATACGCAGTATTTT.

V gene TRBV9 combines with J gene TRBJ2-7; 7 positions match TRBD1. This CDR3 contains 15 residues. The germline V gene has CDR1 SGDLS and CDR2 YYNGEE. Unmatched junction bases numbered 7, after V lost 1 base and J lost 3 bases. This CDR3 reads CASSVQAGGNYEQYF. In nucleotides, the CDR3 is TGTGCCAGCAGCGTACAGGCAGGGGGAAACTACGAGCAGTACTTC. Looking up the rest from reference TRBV9 and TRBJ2-7 gives the full variable domain: DSGVTQTPKHLITATGQRVTLRCSPRSGDLSVYWYQQSLDQGLQFLIQYYNGEERAKGNILERFSAQQFPDLHSELNLSSLELGDSALYFCASSVQAGGNYEQYFGPGTRLTVT.

This clonotype was recorded at least ten times. V is TRBV2 and J is TRBJ1-5; a possible D gene is TRBD1 (6 bases). In germline, CDR1 is SNHLY, CDR2 FYNNEI. V was clipped by 7 bases and J by 3 bases, with 10 bases between them. The CDR3 loop spans 13 amino acids. The CDR3 DNA is TGTGCCAGCACGCAGGGACACAATCAGCCCCAGCATTTT. It translates to CASTQGHNQPQHF.

This clonotype was found many times. The chain has TRBV27 and TRBJ1-2; the D gene is possibly TRBD1 (6 bases). Trimming stripped 2 bases from V and 5 bases from J, with 9 bases between. The CDR3 has 13 amino acids. The V gene's germline CDR1 is MNHEY and CDR2 SMNVEV (reference sequence). Here the CDR3 reads CASSLKGEYGYTF. CDR3 nucleotides: TGTGCCAGCAGTTTAAAGGGGGAATATGGCTACACCTTC.

The genes are TRBV11-3 and TRBJ2-6; 8 positions agree with TRBD1. Germline loops: CDR1 SGHNT, CDR2 YENEEA. Trimming took 10 bases from V and 13 from J; bases not matched to a gene: 12. This CDR3 has 13 residues. This CDR3 reads CANKFRDRRVLTF. CDR3 DNA sequence: TGTGCCAATAAGTTCCGGGACAGGAGGGTCCTGACTTTC.

J is TRBJ1-6 and V is TRBV5-1, with D perhaps TRBD1 (5 bases). This CDR3 is 12 amino acids long. CDR1 and CDR2 (germline): SGHRS, YFSETQ. The V gene lost 3 bases and the J gene lost 13 bases, with 11 bases spanning the gap. The CDR3 sequence is CASSWGPAPLHF. The CDR3 region has the DNA TGCGCCAGCAGCTGGGGCCCGGCGCCCCTCCACTTT.

The V gene is TRBV2, the J gene TRBJ1-1; TRBD1 agrees at 7 bases. The J segment lost 5 bases and the V segment lost 7 bases, leaving 10 bases of the junction unmatched. Germline-derived CDR1 and CDR2 are SNHLY and FYNNEI. CDR3 length: 14 residues. The CDR3 protein is CASMARGRGTEAFF. DNA of the CDR3: TGTGCCAGCATGGCAAGGGGGCGCGGGACTGAAGCTTTCTTT.

The table lists this clonotype with many counts. This chain uses TRBV5-1 with TRBJ2-7; D remains unclear. Deletions cut 0 bases from V and 5 bases from J, with 12 bases between. The CDR3 runs 14 residues. Germline V gene sequence: CDR1 SGHRS, CDR2 YFSETQ. As DNA, the CDR3 is TGCGCCAGCAGCTTGGCCATGGGATCCCACGAGCAGTACTTC. Translating gives CASSLAMGSHEQYF.

The rearrangement joins TRBV20-1 to TRBJ1-1; D is possibly TRBD1 (5 bases). The CDR3 is 14 amino acids. V was shortened by 5 bases and J by 0 bases, with 13 bases between the two germline ends. CDR1 and CDR2 (germline): DFQATT, SNEGSKA (reference sequence). CDR3 nucleotide sequence: TGCAGTGCTTTGGAGCAGGGATTGAACACTGAAGCTTTCTTT. Amino acids: CSALEQGLNTEAFF.

The rearrangement joins TRBV7-6 to TRBJ1-1; TRBD1 agrees at 8 bases. The CDR3 has 14 amino acids. Germline-derived CDR1 and CDR2 are SGHVS and FNYEAQ. V trimming: 5 bases; J trimming: 5 bases; junction bases outside the gene matches: 7. The CDR3: CASSAQGARTEAFF. The CDR3 DNA reads as TGTGCCAGCAGCGCGCAGGGGGCGCGGACTGAAGCTTTCTTT.

To note about this clonotype: One end of the junction is discordant with germline, which a read error may explain. The V and J genes are TRBV7-4 and TRBJ2-2; the match to TRBD2 covers 8 bases. The CDR3 runs to 16 residues. Germline-derived CDR1 and CDR2 are SGHVT and SQSDAQ. CDR3 sequence: CASSLGRLAGTGELFF. The DNA of the CDR3 is TGTGCCAGCAGTTTAGGAAGGCTAGCGGGCACCGGGGAGCTGTTTTTT. Using reference TRBV7-4 and TRBJ2-2 for the parts outside the CDR3, the full variable domain is GAGVSQSPRYKVAKRGRDVALRCDSISGHVTLYWYRQTLGQGSEVLTYSQSDAQRDKSGRPSGRFSAERPERSVSTLKIQRTEQGDSAVYLCASSLGRLAGTGELFFGEGSRLTVL.

CDR3 coding DNA: TGCAGTGCCCCTAGGGGGGCAGAGCAGTACTTC. Amino acids: CSAPRGAEQYF. The chain combines TRBV20-1 with TRBJ2-7, with D possibly called TRBD1 or TRBD2 (6 bases each). The CDR3 runs to 11 residues. Looked up from germline, CDR1 is DFQATT and CDR2 is SNEGSKA (reference sequence). Trimming took 6 bases from V and 7 from J, leaving 13 bases between them.

At least ten counts were recorded for this clonotype. A much larger clone sits a single nucleotide away, making a read error possible. CDR3 sequence: CASSPQGNTEAFF. In DNA form, the CDR3 reads TGTGCCAGCAGCCCACAGGGGAACACTGAAGCTTTCTTT. The chain recombines TRBV18 with TRBJ1-1; tentative D call: TRBD1 (6 bases). With 8 bases removed from V and 1 base from J, the gap between germline ends came to 11 bases. The germline V gene has CDR1 KGHSH and CDR2 LQKENI. The CDR3 covers 13 residues.

This chain connects TRBV24-1 to TRBJ2-5; possible D gene TRBD2, 6 bases. CDR1 and CDR2 (germline): KGHDR, SFDVKD. The CDR3 is 17 amino acids. V was pared by 3 bases and J by 5 bases, with 21 bases between. Here the CDR3 reads CATSDLTGPSRGETQYF. CDR3 in DNA: TGTGCCACCAGTGATCTTACCGGACCCAGCCGGGGGGAGACCCAGTACTTC.

J is TRBJ2-5 and V is TRBV7-9; tentatively, D is TRBD1 (5 bases). V lost 1 base and J 7 bases, leaving 7 bases between the germline ends. This CDR3 region has 12 residues. Germline V gene sequence: CDR1 SEHNR, CDR2 FQNEAQ (reference sequence). This CDR3 is CASSLEGATQYF. The CDR3, as DNA: TGTGCCAGCAGCTTAGAAGGGGCGACCCAGTACTTC.